This T cell receptor (beta chain) is drawn from a study of tumor and adjacent non-tumor tissue in lung cancer. Study overall: Histology: about twelve adenocarcinoma, a couple of squamous cell carcinoma, 1 small cell lung cancer. Patients were aged roughly 30 to 76, around ten men and about 5 women, stage I to III. Study outcomes and limitations: Patients with more diverse tumor TCRs had worse survival.

The library came from three nested PCR rounds adapted from ARM-PCR protocols. TCRdb passed the multiplex PCR reads through MiXCR, listing each CDR3 protein once. The table includes approximately 90,000 distinct CDR3 sequences, roughly three fifths detected once. RNA was extracted from bulk tissue without any cell sorting. Newly diagnosed lung cancer patients had thoracic surgery in China, August–late 2014, without prior chemotherapy. This CDR3 is built from 16 residues. Germline values: CDR1 MDHEN, CDR2 SYDVKM. To note about this clonotype: Its target is unknown. The junction departs from germline at one end; a sequencing error may be responsible.

The chain has TRBV28 and TRBJ1-5; a possible D gene is TRBD1 (6 bases). This TCR was recovered from a man between 65 and 85 years old with non-small cell lung cancer. Sequenced material: lung tumor tissue. The DNA of the CDR3 is TGTGTCAGCAGTATACGGAGACAGGTGAGCCGTCAGCCCCAGCATTTT. Encoded protein: CVSSIRRQVSRQPQHF.